The TCR beta chain described here comes from a study of blood T cell repertoires in COVID-19. Per the germline V gene, CDR1 is SGDLS and CDR2 is YYNGEE. Unmatched junction bases numbered 1, after V lost 5 bases and J lost 5 bases. The CDR3 contains 13 residues. Assay used: immunoSEQ multiplex PCR; TCRdb lists only in-frame clones, some missing. The data hold hundreds of thousands of clones, with 70% to 90% observed a single time. Sequenced sample: PBMCs or T cells enriched from blood (not recorded which). The clonotype comes from a woman in her forties with acute COVID-19. The genes are TRBV9 and TRBJ1-2, with 12 nucleotides matching TRBD1. The CDR3 here is CASRGQGAYGYTF. The CDR3 DNA reads TGTGCCAGCAGGGGACAGGGGGCGTATGGCTACACCTTC. The whole variable domain, filled in from reference TRBV9 and TRBJ1-2, reads DSGVTQTPKHLITATGQRVTLRCSPRSGDLSVYWYQQSLDQGLQFLIQYYNGEERAKGNILERFSAQQFPDLHSELNLSSLELGDSALYFCASRGQGAYGYTFGSGTRLTVV.